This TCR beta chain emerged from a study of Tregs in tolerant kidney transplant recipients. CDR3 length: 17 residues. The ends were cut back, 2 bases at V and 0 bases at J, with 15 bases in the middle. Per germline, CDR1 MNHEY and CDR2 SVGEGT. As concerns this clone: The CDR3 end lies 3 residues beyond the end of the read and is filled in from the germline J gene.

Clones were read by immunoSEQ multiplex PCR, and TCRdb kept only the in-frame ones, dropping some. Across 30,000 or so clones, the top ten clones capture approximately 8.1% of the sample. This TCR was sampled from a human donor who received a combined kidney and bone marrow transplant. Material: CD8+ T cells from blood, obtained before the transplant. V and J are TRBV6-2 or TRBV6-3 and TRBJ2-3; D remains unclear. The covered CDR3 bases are TGTGCCAGCAGTTACCTCCCCAGAGAGGCTAGCACAGATACG. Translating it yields CASSYLPREASTDT. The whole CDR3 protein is CASSYLPREASTDTQYF.